These T cell receptor beta chains were read from a single sample in a study of PD-1 blockade in classical Hodgkin lymphoma. The table came from immunoSEQ multiplex PCR; TCRdb's copy has only in-frame clones and leaves some out. This sample yields tens of thousands of clones, of which around 82% are seen a single time; 15% to 20% belongs to the top ten. Specimen: peripheral blood mononuclear cells (PBMCs), collected before the fourth cycle of nivolumab. The source is a human donor with classical Hodgkin lymphoma. Each CDR3 is given with its conserved first and last residue. The D gene is left open where the match is weak. A clone size is listed for some rows: how often the clone was seen (once, few, many), or a class if it is expanded.

D | J | V | size | CDR3 | DNA
TRBD2 | TRBJ2-2 | TRBV5-4 | once | CASSLALAGGLTGELFF | TGTGCCAGCAGCTTGGCACTAGCGGGGGGGCTGACCGGGGAGCTGTTTTTT
NA | TRBJ2-7 | TRBV29-1 | NA | CSVDEGFYEQYF | TGCAGCGTCGACGAGGGGTTCTACGAGCAGTACTTC
NA | TRBJ1-2 | TRBV28 | NA | CASGSNYGYTF | TGTGCCAGCGGGTCTAACTATGGCTACACCTTC
TRBD1 | TRBJ1-1 | TRBV4-3 | NA | CASSQLYRDRENFEAFF | TGCGCCAGCAGCCAACTCTACCGGGACAGGGAAAACTTCGAAGCTTTCTTT
NA | TRBJ1-2 | TRBV18 | few | CASSPSETYGYTF | TGTGCCAGCTCACCAAGCGAGACCTATGGCTACACCTTC
NA | TRBJ1-4 | TRBV18 | NA | CASSPLRERGSEKLFF | TGTGCCAGCTCACCATTAAGGGAACGAGGAAGCGAAAAACTGTTTTTT
NA | TRBJ2-1 | TRBV19 | NA | CASSLHTNEQFF | TGTGCCAGTAGTCTACACACGAATGAGCAGTTCTTC
TRBD1 | TRBJ1-1 | TRBV28 | few | CASSLDGTGGMNTEAFF | TGTGCCAGCAGTTTGGACGGGACAGGGGGCATGAACACTGAAGCTTTCTTT
NA | TRBJ2-1 | TRBV6-5 | NA | CASSKTISYNEQFF | TGTGCCAGCAGTAAAACGATCTCCTACAATGAGCAGTTCTTC
TRBD1 | TRBJ1-5 | TRBV7-2 | NA | CASSALDRVGQPQHF | TGTGCCAGCAGCGCCCTTGACAGGGTGGGTCAGCCCCAGCATTTT
NA | TRBJ1-2 | TRBV4-3 | NA | CASSQDSGTFYGYTF | TGCGCCAGCAGCCAAGATAGCGGGACCTTCTATGGCTACACCTTC
TRBD2 | TRBJ2-5 | TRBV15 | NA | CATREKVLAGQETQYF | TGTGCCACCAGAGAAAAGGTCCTAGCGGGGCAAGAGACCCAGTACTTC
NA | TRBJ1-5 | TRBV5-6 | NA | CASSSMGGAQPQHF | TGTGCCAGCAGTTCCATGGGAGGGGCTCAGCCCCAGCATTTT
TRBD2 | TRBJ2-5 | TRBV11-3 | NA | CASSSGASQTQYF | TGTGCCAGTAGTAGCGGGGCCTCGCAGACCCAGTACTTC
TRBD2 | TRBJ2-3 | TRBV7-2 | once | CASSLEARGGLDTQYF | TGTGCCAGCAGCTTAGAAGCGCGGGGGGGCCTGGATACGCAGTATTTT
NA | TRBJ1-5 | TRBV28 | NA | CASSLPGDQPQHF | TGTGCCAGCAGTTTACCAGGGGATCAGCCCCAGCATTTT
NA | TRBJ1-6 | TRBV9 | few | CASSVEVNSPLHF | TGTGCCAGCAGCGTAGAAGTGAATTCACCCCTCCACTTT
NA | TRBJ1-1 | TRBV6-6 | NA | CASSYDLNTEAFF | TGTGCCAGCAGTTATGATCTAAACACTGAAGCTTTCTTT
NA | TRBJ1-4 | TRBV11-2 | few | CASSYGSEKLFF | TGTGCCAGCAGCTACGGGAGTGAAAAACTGTTTTTT
NA | TRBJ2-6 | TRBV14 | NA | CASSPGDTISSGANVLTF | TGTGCCAGCAGCCCAGGGGACACGATTAGCTCTGGGGCCAACGTCCTGACTTTC
NA | TRBJ1-2 | TRBV6-5 | few | CATYEQGGYYGYTF | TGTGCCACCTACGAACAAGGGGGATACTATGGCTACACCTTC
NA | TRBJ2-3 | TRBV6-1 | few | CASQPGHATDTQYF | TGTGCCAGCCAACCGGGACACGCCACAGATACGCAGTATTTT
TRBD2 | TRBJ2-1 | TRBV7-2 | NA | CASSLMPLAGGHEQFF | TGTGCCAGCAGCTTAATGCCGCTAGCGGGGGGCCATGAGCAGTTCTTC
TRBD1 | TRBJ2-5 | TRBV9 | NA | CASSPEGAVGETQYF | TGTGCCAGCAGCCCCGAGGGGGCAGTGGGGGAGACCCAGTACTTC
TRBD1 | TRBJ2-7 | TRBV19 | NA | CASSIDGTGLQSEQYF | TGTGCCAGTAGTATAGATGGGACAGGGTTACAGTCCGAGCAGTACTTC
NA | TRBJ2-3 | TRBV2 | once | CASSEAGASTDTQYF | TGTGCCAGCAGTGAAGCAGGCGCTAGCACAGATACGCAGTATTTT
NA | TRBJ2-7 | TRBV28 | NA | CASSLGRDYEQYF | TGTGCCAGTTCTTTGGGAAGGGACTACGAGCAGTACTTC
TRBD1 | TRBJ1-1 | TRBV7-6 | NA | CASRGQGNTEAFF | TGTGCCAGCAGGGGACAGGGGAACACTGAAGCTTTCTTT
NA | TRBJ2-3 | TRBV13 | NA | CASSRTRGDTQYF | TGCGCCAGCAGCAGAACCAGGGGAGATACGCAGTATTTT
NA | TRBJ1-4 | TRBV18 | NA | CASSPSGANEKLFF | TGTGCCAGCTCACCATCAGGGGCTAATGAAAAACTGTTTTTT
NA | TRBJ2-1 | TRBV27 | NA | CASRRVGRVNEQFF | TGTGCCAGCAGGAGGGTTGGGCGTGTTAATGAGCAGTTCTTC
TRBD2 | TRBJ2-1 | TRBV7-7 | NA | CASSPGTSTIEQFF | TGTGCTAGCAGCCCCGGGACTAGCACGATTGAGCAGTTCTTC
NA | TRBJ1-2 | TRBV5-1 | NA | CASSPRGTNYGYTF | TGCGCCAGCAGTCCTAGGGGGACTAACTATGGCTACACCTTC
TRBD2 | TRBJ2-1 | TRBV27 | NA | CASSPGLAGGPYNEQFF | TGTGCCAGCAGCCCGGGACTAGCGGGGGGCCCTTACAATGAGCAGTTCTTC
NA | TRBJ2-5 | TRBV29-1 | NA | CSVERSLGETQYF | TGCAGCGTTGAAAGGTCCCTTGGGGAGACCCAGTACTTC
TRBD1 | TRBJ2-2 | TRBV19 | NA | CASSSWTGSNTGELFF | TGTGCCAGTAGTTCATGGACAGGGTCGAACACCGGGGAGCTGTTTTTT
TRBD2 | TRBJ2-7 | TRBV11-1 | NA | CASSLWPKTSGAYEQYF | TGTGCCAGCAGCTTATGGCCGAAGACTAGCGGGGCCTACGAGCAGTACTTC
TRBD1 | TRBJ2-7 | TRBV6-5 | NA | CASSPGGSYEQYF | TGTGCCAGCAGCCCAGGGGGCTCGTACGAGCAGTACTTC
TRBD1 | TRBJ2-7 | TRBV7-2 | NA | CASTSGGYEQYF | TGTGCCAGCACTTCAGGGGGCTACGAGCAGTACTTC
NA | TRBJ1-6 | TRBV19 | medium-sized | CASSFTGYTYNSPLHF | TGTGCCAGTAGTTTTACAGGGTACACCTATAATTCACCCCTCCACTTT
NA | TRBJ1-2 | TRBV15 | NA | CATSREEGDGYTF | TGTGCCACCAGCAGAGAAGAGGGGGATGGCTACACCTTC
NA | TRBJ1-2 | TRBV5-4 | NA | CASRGVGKRLGYTF | TGTGCCAGCAGGGGAGTGGGGAAACGCCTTGGCTACACCTTC
TRBD2 | TRBJ2-1 | TRBV27 | NA | CASSLISSGGGNEQFF | TGTGCCAGCAGTTTAATTTCTAGCGGGGGGGGGAATGAGCAGTTCTTC
NA | TRBJ1-2 | TRBV29-1 | NA | CSVEVGAGGYTF | TGCAGCGTTGAGGTTGGAGCCGGGGGCTACACCTTC
NA | TRBJ1-1 | TRBV4-3 | NA | CASSPQPRGNTEAFF | TGCGCCAGCAGCCCCCAGCCACGGGGCAACACTGAAGCTTTCTTT
NA | TRBJ2-3 | TRBV4-2 | NA | CASSKGQADWTDTQYF | TGTGCCAGCAGCAAGGGGCAGGCCGATTGGACAGATACGCAGTATTTT
TRBD2 | TRBJ2-2 | TRBV30 | NA | CAWTAGAGTGELFF | TGTGCCTGGACGGCGGGAGCGGGCACCGGGGAGCTGTTTTTT
NA | TRBJ1-2 | TRBV6-6 | NA | CASSPGGSGVYGYTF | TGTGCCAGCAGTCCCGGAGGCTCGGGGGTTTATGGCTACACCTTC
TRBD2 | TRBJ2-2 | TRBV6-5 | NA | CASETSAGELFF | TGTGCCAGTGAGACTAGCGCCGGGGAGCTGTTTTTT